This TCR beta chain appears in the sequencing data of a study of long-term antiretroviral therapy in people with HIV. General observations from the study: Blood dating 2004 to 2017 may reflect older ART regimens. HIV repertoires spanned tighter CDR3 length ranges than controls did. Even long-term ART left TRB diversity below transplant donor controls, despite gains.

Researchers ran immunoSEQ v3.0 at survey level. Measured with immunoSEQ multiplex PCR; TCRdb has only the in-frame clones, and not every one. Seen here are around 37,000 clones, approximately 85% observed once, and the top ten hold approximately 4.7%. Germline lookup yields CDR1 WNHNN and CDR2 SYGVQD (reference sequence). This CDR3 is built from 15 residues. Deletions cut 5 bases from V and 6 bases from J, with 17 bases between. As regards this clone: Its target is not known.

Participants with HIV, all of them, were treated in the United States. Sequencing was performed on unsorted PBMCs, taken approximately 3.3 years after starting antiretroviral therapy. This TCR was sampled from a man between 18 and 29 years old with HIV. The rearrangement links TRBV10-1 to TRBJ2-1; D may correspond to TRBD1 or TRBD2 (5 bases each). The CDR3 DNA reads TGCGCCAGCAGTAGGGCCGGGGCCGATGCCAATGAGCAGTTCTTC. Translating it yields CASSRAGADANEQFF.